This paragraph covers one TCR beta chain sequence. What it recognizes is unknown. PCR used 60 Vbeta primers and 13 Jbeta primers. Assay: immunoSEQ multiplex PCR; the TCRdb copy retains only in-frame clones and omits some. The sample comprises 90,000 to 100,000 clones, 70% to 85% of which are singletons, and 3.8% rests with the top ten. The record originates from a study of cytomegalovirus exposure and HLA in healthy donors. Points from the study as a whole: The authors later found most CMV-associated TCR beta chains appeared HLA-restricted. In an earlier analysis, about 87% or about 30%: the productive usage of most TCR beta V segments. Fewer N-insertions than the roughly 650-donor mean were reportedly shown by an Asian-associated ancestry cluster in a later analysis.

Trimming took 5 bases from V and 7 from J; bases not matched to a gene: 3. Germline V CDR1 and CDR2: MNHEY, SVGAGI. The CDR3 length is 13 residues. Each donor was healthy, and each was a bone marrow donor. Sequencing was performed on PBMCs. V is TRBV6-5 and J is TRBJ2-1; 9 bases are a match to TRBD1. The sequence was obtained from a man aged 50 to 59 in good health and CMV-seronegative. For the CDR3, the DNA is TGTGCCAGCAGTCTTGGACAGGGGAATGAGCAGTTCTTC. It codes for CASSLGQGNEQFF.